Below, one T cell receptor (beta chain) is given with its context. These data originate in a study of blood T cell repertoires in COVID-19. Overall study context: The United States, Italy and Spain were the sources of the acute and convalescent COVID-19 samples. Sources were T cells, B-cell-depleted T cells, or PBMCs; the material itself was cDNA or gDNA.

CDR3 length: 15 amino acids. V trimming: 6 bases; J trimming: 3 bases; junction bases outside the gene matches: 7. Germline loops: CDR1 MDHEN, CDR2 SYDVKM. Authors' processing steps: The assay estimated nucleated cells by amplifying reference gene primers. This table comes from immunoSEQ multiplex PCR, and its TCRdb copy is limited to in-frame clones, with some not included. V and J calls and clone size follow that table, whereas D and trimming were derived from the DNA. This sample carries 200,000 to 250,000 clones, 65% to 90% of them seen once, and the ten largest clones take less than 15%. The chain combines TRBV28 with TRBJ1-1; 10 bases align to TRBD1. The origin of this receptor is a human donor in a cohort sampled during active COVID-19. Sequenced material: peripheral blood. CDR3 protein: CASSPRGQGYTEAFF. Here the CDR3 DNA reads TGTGCCAGCAGCCCCAGGGGACAGGGGTACACTGAAGCTTTCTTT.